Many counts were recorded for the clone carrying this T cell receptor (beta chain). As yet, its antigen is unknown. MiXCR, applied by TCRdb to the reads, yields one record per CDR3 protein. Of around 250,000 distinct CDR3 sequences listed, around 15% are singletons. The data derive from a study of T cell repertoires in cytomegalovirus infection. The overall study: Shared public TCR beta signatures pointed to both CMV infection and a matching HLA type. Study findings and constraints: Clonotypes of TCR beta that were HLA-C-restricted and CMV-specific dominated the ex vivo response. Carriers of CMV plus the relevant HLA were identified by cumulative public TCR beta family frequency.

The sequenced material came from CD8+ T cells from PBMCs. The clonotype comes from a human donor in good health (CMV status not recorded). Some clones in this sample may be carry-over from other donors' samples.

Here the CDR3 DNA reads TGTGCCAGCAGCTTAGTGATGACAGGGGATAGACGGGACACCGGGGAGCTGTTTTTT. It encodes CASSLVMTGDRRDTGELFF. This chain joins TRBV7-8 and TRBJ2-2; 8 bases align to TRBD1. This CDR3 has 19 residues. The V and J ends lost 1 base and 3 bases, in that order; junction bases with no gene match: 13. Looked up from germline, CDR1 is SGHVS and CDR2 is FQNEAQ.